Below are 18 T cell receptor beta chains sequenced from a single sample in a study of shared clonotypes between healthy human individuals. Profiling relied on immunoSEQ multiplex PCR, and the TCRdb table lists in-frame clones only, not all of them. This table holds roughly 2,000,000 clones, 93% found once. CD8 cells classed as naive were CD45RO-negative and positively selected for CCR7, excluding terminally differentiated effector memory CD45RA+ cells. The sequenced sample consisted of naive CD8+ T cells from PBMCs. The source of these receptors is a man aged 18 to 30 in good health. Some clones in this sample may be carry-over from other donors' samples.

The V call is TRBV27, the J call TRBJ2-7, with 8 bases matching TRBD1. V trimming: 3 bases; J trimming: 2 bases; junction bases outside the gene matches: 6. Germline CDR1 and CDR2: MNHEY and SMNVEV (reference sequence). The length of the CDR3 is 15 residues. This chain's CDR3 is CASSFRQGATYEQYF. In DNA form, the CDR3 reads TGTGCCAGCAGTTTCAGGCAGGGGGCGACCTACGAGCAGTACTTC.

This clone has a single count. The chain employs TRBV7-3 and TRBJ2-3; 7 nucleotides align to TRBD1. This CDR3 region has 15 residues. Germline lookup yields CDR1 SGHTA and CDR2 FQGTGA. Trimming removed 5 bases from V and 0 bases from J; junction bases left unmatched: 5. The CDR3 coding sequence is TGTGCCAGCAGCATGACAGGGCTAAGCACAGATACGCAGTATTTT. Its protein product is CASSMTGLSTDTQYF.

The CDR3 nucleotides read TGCGCCAGCAGCCAAGAGCGCCAGGTCGGGACAGGGTGGTACGAGCAGTACTTC. Encoded protein: CASSQERQVGTGWYEQYF. This chain links TRBV4-3 with TRBJ2-7; 9 nucleotides align to TRBD1. This CDR3 contains 18 residues. Germline values: CDR1 LGHNA, CDR2 YSLEER. With V trimmed by 0 bases and J by 4 bases, 13 bases remained unmatched.

The rearrangement joins TRBV7-2 to TRBJ2-6; D gene unclear. The V gene lost 7 bases and the J gene lost 2 bases, with 9 bases spanning the gap. CDR1 and CDR2 from the germline V gene are SGHTA and FQGNSA. This CDR3 spans 14 amino acids. For the CDR3, the DNA is TGTGCCAGCACCCCGTGGGCTGGGGCCAACGTCCTGACTTTC. Encoded protein: CASTPWAGANVLTF.

The chain employs TRBV5-4 and TRBJ1-1; tentative D call: TRBD1 (5 bases). The germline V gene encodes CDR1 SGHNT and CDR2 YYREEE (reference sequence). The V and J ends lost 0 bases and 7 bases respectively, with 16 bases between them. The CDR3 is 15 amino acids. The CDR3 coding sequence is TGTGCCAGCAGCTTGGCCTTAGGGCGACAGATTGAAGCTTTCTTT. Its translation is CASSLALGRQIEAFF.

The V gene is TRBV11-2, the J gene TRBJ2-7; D not certain. Germline V CDR1 and CDR2: SGHAT, FQNNGV. This CDR3 is 13 amino acids long. The ends were cut back, 3 bases at V and 0 bases at J, with 6 bases in the middle. The CDR3 sequence: CASSFSNSYEQYF. CDR3 nucleotide sequence: TGTGCCAGCAGCTTTTCCAACTCCTACGAGCAGTACTTC.

This chain joins TRBV27 and TRBJ2-7; 7 bases map to TRBD2. With V trimmed by 2 bases and J by 2 bases, 6 bases remained unmatched. The V gene's germline CDR1 is MNHEY and CDR2 SMNVEV (reference sequence). The CDR3 extends over 15 amino acids. The CDR3 nucleotides are TGTGCCAGCAGTTTAAAGCTACTAGCGACCTACGAGCAGTACTTC. This gives the protein CASSLKLLATYEQYF.

This clone is a singleton in its sample. CDR3 DNA: TGTGCCATCAGTGAGAGGGGGATGAACACTGAAGCTTTCTTT. Its translation: CAISERGMNTEAFF. The chain is built from TRBV10-3 and TRBJ1-1; TRBD1 might be the D (6 bases). Germline loops: CDR1 ENHRY, CDR2 SYGVKD. V lost 2 bases, J lost 0 bases, and 7 bases lay in between. This CDR3 is built from 14 residues.

The V gene is TRBV7-6, the J gene TRBJ2-1; 9 bases are a match to TRBD2. Losses at the gene ends were 0 bases for V and 0 bases for J; bases not matched to a gene: 12. This CDR3 region has 20 residues. Germline-derived CDR1 and CDR2 are SGHVS and FNYEAQ. CDR3 bases: TGTGCCAGCAGCTTAGCGGGGGAGACTAGCGGTGAAAGCTCCTACAATGAGCAGTTCTTC. The encoded protein is CASSLAGETSGESSYNEQFF.

The CDR3 here is CASRGDSENTGELFF. The CDR3 DNA follows: TGCGCCAGCAGAGGGGACAGCGAGAACACCGGGGAGCTGTTTTTT. The rearrangement uses TRBV10-2 and TRBJ2-2; the match to TRBD1 covers 7 bases. The germline CDR1 and CDR2 sequences are WSHSY and SAAADI. Germline trimming cut 6 bases from V and 1 base from J; bases unmatched to any gene: 5. The CDR3 runs to 15 residues.

This chain connects TRBV2 to TRBJ1-1; D is unclear. CDR3 length: 12 residues. CDR1 is SNHLY and CDR2 is FYNNEI in the germline V gene. Trimming stripped 3 bases from V and 8 bases from J, with 10 bases between. The CDR3 DNA reads TGTGCCAGCAGTGAGTGGCCAGAAGAAGCTTTCTTT. Protein sequence: CASSEWPEEAFF.

The rearrangement uses TRBV6-5 and TRBJ2-7; D possibly corresponds to TRBD2 (6 bases). The CDR3 consists of 15 residues. Germline lookup yields CDR1 MNHEY and CDR2 SVGAGI. V shed 2 bases and J shed 2 bases, with 13 bases lying between them. In DNA, the CDR3 is TGTGCCAGCAGTTACGCGGATAGCGGCCCCTACGAGCAGTACTTC. It codes for CASSYADSGPYEQYF.

This clone was seen only once. The J gene is TRBJ2-1, the V gene TRBV28; TRBD2 matches at 7 bases. This CDR3 is 14 amino acids long. Germline-derived CDR1 and CDR2 are MDHEN and SYDVKM. With V trimmed by 11 bases and J by 2 bases, 9 bases remained unmatched. The CDR3 reads CAYQGGSPYNEQFF. CDR3 coding DNA: TGTGCCTACCAGGGCGGGAGCCCCTACAATGAGCAGTTCTTC.

The chain recombines TRBV27 with TRBJ2-2; D possibly uses TRBD1 or TRBD2 (5 bases each). The CDR3 extends over 16 amino acids. Trimming left V 4 bases short and J 3 bases short, with 15 bases between. Per the germline V gene, CDR1 is MNHEY and CDR2 is SMNVEV (reference sequence). The CDR3 sequence is CASSSGTSGHTGELFF. For the CDR3, the DNA is TGTGCCAGCAGTTCTGGGACCAGCGGACACACCGGGGAGCTGTTTTTT.

The V call is TRBV9, the J call TRBJ2-2; the D is unclear. The length of the CDR3 is 19 residues. V was pared by 2 bases and J by 0 bases, with 20 bases between. The germline CDR1 and CDR2 sequences are SGDLS and YYNGEE. CDR3: CASSVPTPSLVPNTGELFF. As DNA, the CDR3 is TGTGCCAGCAGCGTCCCTACCCCTTCCTTGGTGCCGAACACCGGGGAGCTGTTTTTT.

The V and J genes are TRBV5-1 and TRBJ1-1; D gene ambiguous. From germline, CDR1 is SGHRS and CDR2 YFSETQ. The CDR3 has 12 amino acids. The V end lost 7 bases, the J end lost 7 bases, and 14 bases lay between the germline ends. As DNA, the CDR3 is TGCGCCAGCTCCGAGGGCCTCGGTGAAGCTTTCTTT. The encoded protein is CASSEGLGEAFF. Full variable domain (rest looked up from reference TRBV5-1 and TRBJ1-1): KAGVTQTPRYLIKTRGQQVTLSCSPISGHRSVSWYQQTPGQGLQFLFEYFSETQRNKGNFPGRFSGRQFSNSRSEMNVSTLELGDSALYLCASSEGLGEAFFGQGTRLTVV.

The chain recombines TRBV5-1 with TRBJ1-1; no definite D call. V was pared by 0 bases and J by 2 bases, with 8 bases between. The CDR3 runs to 14 residues. Germline V gene sequence: CDR1 SGHRS, CDR2 YFSETQ. The CDR3, as DNA: TGCGCCAGCAGCTTGGGACGGAGTAACACTGAAGCTTTCTTT. Residues: CASSLGRSNTEAFF.

V and J are TRBV9 and TRBJ2-1; a possible D gene is TRBD2 (6 bases). The V end was cut by 0 bases, the J end by 8 bases, with 15 bases between. CDR1 and CDR2 from the germline V gene are SGDLS and YYNGEE. The CDR3 contains 15 residues. The CDR3 DNA follows: TGTGCCAGCAGCGTAGGGGACGGGAGTGTCTATGAGCAGTTCTTC. Protein sequence: CASSVGDGSVYEQFF.